The sequence of this T cell receptor beta chain was determined in a study of T cell responses to AZD1222 COVID-19 vaccine. Study findings and constraints: Donors skewed white British and female; clonal diversity was possibly underestimated. With dominance at 160-218 and 743-854, vaccine-associated CD4 TCRs spanned spike. Increased Spike-specific TCR breadth and depth were observed after two AZD1222 doses.

This clone showed up just once. No antigen is known for it. Germline values: CDR1 SGHVS, CDR2 FQNEAQ. CDR3 length equals 15 residues. The trim removed 5 bases at V and 4 bases at J, leaving 5 bases unmatched. TCRdb keeps only in-frame clones here, not all; method: immunoSEQ multiplex PCR. Of approximately 150,000 clones in the sample, roughly 90% were seen once. The sequence came from an adult in good health. The source material was peripheral blood, sampled on day 0 of AZD1222 vaccination. The rearrangement joins TRBV7-8 to TRBJ2-7; TRBD2 agrees at 13 bases. The CDR3 loop reads CASSVRTSGRYEQYF. CDR3 bases: TGTGCCAGCAGCGTACGGACTAGCGGGAGATACGAGCAGTACTTC.